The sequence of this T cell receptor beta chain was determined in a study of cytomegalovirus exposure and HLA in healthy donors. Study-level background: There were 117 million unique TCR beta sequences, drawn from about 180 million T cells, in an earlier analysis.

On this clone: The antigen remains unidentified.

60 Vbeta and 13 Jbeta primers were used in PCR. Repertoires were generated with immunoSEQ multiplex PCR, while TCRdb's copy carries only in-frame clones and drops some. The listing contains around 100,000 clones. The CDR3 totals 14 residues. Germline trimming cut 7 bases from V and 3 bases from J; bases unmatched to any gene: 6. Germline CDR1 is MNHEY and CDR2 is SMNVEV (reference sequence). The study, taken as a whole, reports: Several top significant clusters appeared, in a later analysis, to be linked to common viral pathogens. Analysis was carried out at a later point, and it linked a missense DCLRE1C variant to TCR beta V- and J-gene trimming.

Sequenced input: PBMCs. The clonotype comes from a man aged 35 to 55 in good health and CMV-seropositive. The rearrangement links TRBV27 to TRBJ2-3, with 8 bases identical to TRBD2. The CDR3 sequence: CASTFGGRTDTQYF. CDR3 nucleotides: TGTGCCAGCACATTTGGCGGGAGGACAGATACGCAGTATTTT.